This record looks at one T cell receptor beta chain sequence and its context. Antigen unknown. These data belong to a study of cytomegalovirus exposure and HLA in healthy donors. Broader study findings: Apparent HLA restriction characterized most CMV-associated TCR beta chains in a later analysis.

Per the germline V gene, CDR1 is SGHRS and CDR2 is YFSETQ. The CDR3 spans 16 residues. The V segment lost 0 bases and the J segment 8 bases; nucleotides outside the gene matches: 11. PCR used 60 Vbeta primers and 13 Jbeta primers. Original handling: Tens of millions of unique TCR beta chains, 9.5 million to 14 million shared, were counted in a later analysis. Sequencing used immunoSEQ multiplex PCR; TCRdb keeps in-frame clones, though not all of them. V, J and clone size are taken as reported in that table, and D and trimming were inferred from the DNA itself. The sample holds about 98,000 clones, about 81% seen once.

What was sequenced was PBMCs. The gene calls are TRBV5-1 and TRBJ2-1, with 7 bases matching TRBD2. The TCR was taken from a man aged 35 to 55 in good health and CMV-seronegative. CDR3 sequence: CASSLVDGRGGDEQFF. The CDR3 nucleotides are TGCGCCAGCAGCTTGGTTGATGGTAGGGGAGGGGATGAGCAGTTCTTC.